The source of this T cell receptor beta chain is a study of blood T cell repertoires in COVID-19 (dated by TCRdb to 2019 to 2021). For the study in its entirety: The collaborator samples originated in the United States, Italy and Spain and spanned the acute and convalescent phases of COVID-19. A freely available public database, intended as a resource for researchers studying the immune response to SARS-CoV-2, is where the repertoires were released. Deeply sampled blood TCRbeta repertoires from subjects exposed to, actively infected with, or recovered from COVID-19 were included in the dataset. HLA class I and class II types, where available, came from metadata supplied by the sample provider rather than from assay-based typing. The material from the prospective study consisted of cDNA or gDNA derived from T cells, B-cell-depleted T cells, or PBMCs. Samples were obtained from the ongoing ImmuneRACE study (first 160 participants) and from 1,000 to 1,500 subjects provided by 6 global collaborators. Sample metadata almost always included a de-identified subject ID, COVID-19 status, age in years and sex. The research as a whole found: The quantity of clinical and demographic metadata differed by source and by participant and was supplied without curation.

Enrolling through a virtual design, the prospective study's participants ranged in age from roughly 18 to 89 years and lived across 20 to 30 United States geographic areas. In the prospective study, participants were assigned to cohorts based on the clinical history participants reported in a screening survey and a study questionnaire. A participant counted as exposed if, within 2 weeks of entering the study, that participant had been in contact with someone who had a PCR-confirmed or clinician-diagnosed COVID-19 case. Mobile phlebotomists in the prospective study collected whole blood, serum and a nasopharyngeal or oropharyngeal swab from every participant. Prospective study participants could optionally give additional blood draws and questionnaires over an approximately two-month period. Before DNA extraction, blood samples from the prospective study were shipped at room temperature or frozen.

The immunoSEQ Assay, a bias-controlled multiplex PCR, was used to amplify TCRbeta CDR3 regions from genomic DNA. The authors processed their data as follows. Within the assay, amplification of reference gene primers was used to estimate how many nucleated cells each sample contained. To quantify the absolute abundance of each unique TCRbeta CDR3 rearrangement, sequence reads were collapsed and filtered. For each sample, productive Simpson clonality was calculated by taking the square root of Simpson's diversity index across productive rearrangements. TCRdb holds this immuneACCESS table with in-frame rearrangements only. Some clones are missing; in checked studies, unresolved V genes explain under half, and the rest has no known cause. V, J and clone size derive from that table, while D and trimming were established from the DNA sequence. In all, the sample holds 200,000 to 250,000 clones, and about 83% of those were seen once. Roughly 4.8% of the sample lies in the top ten.

Comments on this clone: Its antigen target is currently unknown. One base away there is no much larger clone; base qualities are not given.

Sequencing was done on a sample of PBMCs or T cells enriched from blood (not recorded which). The receptor was isolated from a woman aged 45-65 years who had been exposed to COVID-19.

In nucleotides, the sequence is TGTGCCAGCAGCATACAGGGGGTAAATGAAAAACTGTTTTTT. This encodes CASSIQGVNEKLFF. The chain joins TRBV5-6 to TRBJ1-4, with 8 bases in between that match TRBD1. Relative to germline, V is missing 4 bases and J is missing 5 bases, with 4 bases of the junction outside any gene match. From its cysteine to its phenylalanine, the CDR3 spans 14 amino acids. Only CDR3 DNA remains: 42 bases, in frame from the first base. Via the germline V gene, CDR1 is SGHDT and CDR2 YYEEEE.